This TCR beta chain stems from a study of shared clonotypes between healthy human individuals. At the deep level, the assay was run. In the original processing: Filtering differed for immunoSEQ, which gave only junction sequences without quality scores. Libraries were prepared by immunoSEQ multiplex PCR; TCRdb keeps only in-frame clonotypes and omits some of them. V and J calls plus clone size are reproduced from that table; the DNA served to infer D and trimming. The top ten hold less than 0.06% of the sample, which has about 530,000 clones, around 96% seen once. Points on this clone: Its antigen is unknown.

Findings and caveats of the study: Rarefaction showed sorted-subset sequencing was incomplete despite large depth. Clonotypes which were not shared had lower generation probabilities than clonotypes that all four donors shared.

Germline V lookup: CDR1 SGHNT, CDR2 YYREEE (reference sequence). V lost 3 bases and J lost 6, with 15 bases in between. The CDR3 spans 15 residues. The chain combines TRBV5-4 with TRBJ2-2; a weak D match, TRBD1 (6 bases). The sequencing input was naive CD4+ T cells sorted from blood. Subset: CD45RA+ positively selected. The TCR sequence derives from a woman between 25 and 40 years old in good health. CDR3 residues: CASSSDSAYAGELFF. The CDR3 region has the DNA TGTGCCAGCAGCTCGGACAGCGCTTACGCCGGGGAGCTGTTTTTT.